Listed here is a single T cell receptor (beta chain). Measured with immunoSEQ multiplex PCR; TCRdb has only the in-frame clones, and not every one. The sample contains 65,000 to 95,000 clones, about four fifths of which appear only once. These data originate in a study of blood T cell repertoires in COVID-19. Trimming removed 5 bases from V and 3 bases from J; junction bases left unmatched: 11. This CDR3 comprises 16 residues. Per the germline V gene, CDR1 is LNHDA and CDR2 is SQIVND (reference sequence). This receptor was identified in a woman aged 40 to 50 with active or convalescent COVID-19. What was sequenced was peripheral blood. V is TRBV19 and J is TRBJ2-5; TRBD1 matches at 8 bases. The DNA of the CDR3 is TGTGCCAGTAGTGCCCTGGGGGGACAGGCTAAAGAGACCCAGTACTTC. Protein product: CASSALGGQAKETQYF.